This T cell receptor beta chain emerged from a study of PD-L1 blockade in urothelial cancer. At the level of the study: Patients had received 0 to 3 prior chemotherapy regimens.

Time point specified: pretreatment peripheral blood. Only in-frame clones appear in the TCRdb table, and some are missing; sequencing was by immunoSEQ multiplex PCR. Among under 70,000 clones listed, over 75% were seen once. The CDR3 has 12 amino acids. V lost 3 bases, J lost 4 bases, and 7 bases lay in between. CDR1 is MNHNS, CDR2 SASEGT, per germline. The TCR was taken from a man between 65 and 85 years old with urothelial cancer. V is TRBV6-1 and J is TRBJ2-7; D is uncertain. The material was PBMCs, obtained around atezolizumab (anti-PD-L1) treatment. The CDR3 region is CASSESLYEQYF. The CDR3 DNA follows: TGTGCCAGCAGTGAGAGCCTGTACGAGCAGTACTTC.